The clone carrying this T cell receptor beta chain has only a few counts. Its antigen is unidentified. After template switching added a universal primer site, the resulting cDNA carried unique molecular identifiers. In TCRdb, the 5' RACE reads were re-called with MiXCR into one record per CDR3 protein. The data contain some 500,000 distinct CDR3 sequences, nearly 10% of them singletons. This sample was taken from a study of identical twins. The CDR3 extends over 15 amino acids. CDR1 and CDR2 from the germline V gene are SQVTM and ANQGSEA. The junction had 4 bases not matched to a gene; V was cut back by 4 bases and J by 1 base. Findings of the study overall: Reduced insertions were recorded for abundant cord blood beta clonotypes, with no such pattern in memory repertoires. An excess of low generation probability was shown by twin-shared out-of-frame alpha sequences.

The sample also formed part of further work on yellow fever vaccine responses in identical twins.

The rearrangement joins TRBV29-1 to TRBJ2-1; 10 nucleotides match TRBD2. The TCR originated in a woman aged 18 to 35 in good health. Sequencing was performed on PBMCs. The CDR3 region is CSVVGSGRSYNEQFF. CDR3 DNA sequence: TGCAGCGTTGTGGGTAGCGGGAGGTCCTACAATGAGCAGTTCTTC.